This T cell receptor (beta chain) is drawn from a study of OX40 agonist ivuxolimab in advanced cancers. Repertoires were generated with immunoSEQ multiplex PCR, while TCRdb's copy carries only in-frame clones and drops some. Here the sample spans about 19,000 clones, approximately 71% being singletons. Trimming shortened V by 6 bases and J by 0 bases, and 12 bases separated the two germline ends. The germline gives CDR1 SGHVS, CDR2 FQNEAQ. The CDR3 has 14 residues. The sequences come from CD4+ or CD8+ T cells sorted from blood, collected in a trial of the OX40 agonist ivuxolimab. The clonotype originates from an adult with an advanced solid tumor such as melanoma, head and neck, liver or kidney cancer. The rearrangement links TRBV7-8 to TRBJ2-7, with unresolved D. The CDR3 DNA sequence: TGTGCCAGCAGTTTCGGACGGTCCTCCTACGAGCAGTACTTC. This translates into CASSFGRSSYEQYF.